This T cell receptor (beta chain) was identified during a study of radiation and T cells in renal cell carcinoma. Findings and limits, study-wide: Baseline intratumoral clonotype presence is unknown without pretreatment biopsies.

On this clone: Antigen specificity is unknown.

Time point reported: blood 4 weeks post-SBRT, at nephrectomy. Stated treatment: 15 Gy SBRT to primary tumor, nephrectomy 4 weeks later. Nephrectomy followed 15 Gy stereotactic body radiation by 4 weeks. Radiation-treated patients gave blood at baseline, week 2 and week 4. Clear cell pathology was present in this patient's renal cell carcinoma. The V and J ends lost 1 base and 5 bases respectively, with 9 bases between them. The V gene's germline CDR1 is SGHTA and CDR2 FQGNSA. This CDR3 has 13 residues. Some clones are missing from TCRdb's copy, which holds only in-frame ones; the method was immunoSEQ multiplex PCR. The table records 130,000 to 150,000 clones, approximately 86% of them present only once.

V gene TRBV7-2 combines with J gene TRBJ2-7, with D possibly being TRBD2 (5 bases). Source: blood, taken from a patient whose treatment included radiotherapy and nephrectomy. The clonotype comes from a woman between 50 and 59 years old with renal cell carcinoma. The DNA for the CDR3 is TGTGCCAGCAGCTTAGGGGGAGTTGACGAGCAGTACTTC. Translation: CASSLGGVDEQYF.